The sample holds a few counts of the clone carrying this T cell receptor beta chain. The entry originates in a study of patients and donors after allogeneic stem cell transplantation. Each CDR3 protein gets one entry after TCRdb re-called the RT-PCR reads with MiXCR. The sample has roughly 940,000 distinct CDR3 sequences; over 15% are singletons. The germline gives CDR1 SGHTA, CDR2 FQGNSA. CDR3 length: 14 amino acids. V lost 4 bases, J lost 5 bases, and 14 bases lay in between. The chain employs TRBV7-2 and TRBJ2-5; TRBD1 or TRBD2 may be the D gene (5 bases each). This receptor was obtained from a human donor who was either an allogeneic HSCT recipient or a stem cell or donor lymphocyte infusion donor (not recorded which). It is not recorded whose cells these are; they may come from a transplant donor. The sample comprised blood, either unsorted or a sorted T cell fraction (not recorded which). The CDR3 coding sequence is TGTGCCAGCAGCTGGGGCGGGTTTACGGAGACCCAGTACTTC. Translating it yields CASSWGGFTETQYF.